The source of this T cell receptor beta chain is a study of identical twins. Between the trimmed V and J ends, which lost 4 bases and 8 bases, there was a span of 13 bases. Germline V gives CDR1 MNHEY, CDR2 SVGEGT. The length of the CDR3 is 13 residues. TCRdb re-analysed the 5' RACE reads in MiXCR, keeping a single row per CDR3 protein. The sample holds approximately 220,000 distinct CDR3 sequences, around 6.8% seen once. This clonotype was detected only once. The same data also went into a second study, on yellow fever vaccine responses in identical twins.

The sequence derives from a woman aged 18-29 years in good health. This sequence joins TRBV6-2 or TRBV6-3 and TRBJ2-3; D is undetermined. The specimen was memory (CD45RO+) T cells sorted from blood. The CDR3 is CASSLEALGTQYF. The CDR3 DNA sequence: TGTGCCAGCAGTTTGGAAGCGCTTGGTACGCAGTATTTT.